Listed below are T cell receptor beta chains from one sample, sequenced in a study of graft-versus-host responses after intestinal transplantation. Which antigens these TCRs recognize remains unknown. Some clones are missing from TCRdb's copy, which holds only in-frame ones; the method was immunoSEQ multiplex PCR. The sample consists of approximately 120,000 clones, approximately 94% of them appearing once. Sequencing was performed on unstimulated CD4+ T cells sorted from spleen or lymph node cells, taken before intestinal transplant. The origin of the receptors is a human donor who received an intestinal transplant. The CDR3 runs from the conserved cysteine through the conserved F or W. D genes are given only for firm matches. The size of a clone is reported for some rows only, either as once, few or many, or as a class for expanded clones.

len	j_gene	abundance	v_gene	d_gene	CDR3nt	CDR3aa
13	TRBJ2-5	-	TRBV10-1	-	TGCGCCAGCAGTGCTAGCGATCAAGAGACCCAGTACTTC	CASSASDQETQYF
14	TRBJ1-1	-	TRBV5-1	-	TGCGCCAGCAGCCCTCCCGGGGGGAACACTGAAGCTTTCTTT	CASSPPGGNTEAFF
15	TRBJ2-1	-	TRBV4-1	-	TGCGCCAGCAGCCAAGATATCCAGAATTACAATGAGCAGTTCTTC	CASSQDIQNYNEQFF
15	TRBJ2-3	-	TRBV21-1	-	TGTGCCAGCAACAGTACAGCGGACCACACAGATACGCAGTATTTT	CASNSTADHTDTQYF
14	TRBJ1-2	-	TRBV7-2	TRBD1	TGTGCCAGCAGCACCCCAGGGGGACGGTATGGCTACACCTTC	CASSTPGGRYGYTF
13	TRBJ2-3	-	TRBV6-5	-	TGTGCCAGCAGTTATTCCATTAGAGATACGCAGTATTTT	CASSYSIRDTQYF
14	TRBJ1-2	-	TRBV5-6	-	TGTGCCAGCAGCCTCGGGGGGGGGCCCTATGGCTACACCTTC	CASSLGGGPYGYTF
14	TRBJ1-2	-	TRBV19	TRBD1	TGTGCCAGTAAAAGACAGGGGGCCTGGGATGGCTACACCTTC	CASKRQGAWDGYTF
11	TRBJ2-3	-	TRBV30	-	TGTGCCTGTGGGTTTACAGATACGCAGTATTTT	CACGFTDTQYF
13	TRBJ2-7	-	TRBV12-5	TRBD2	TGTGCTAGTGGTTTGCGGGGGGAGGACGAGCAGTACTTC	CASGLRGEDEQYF
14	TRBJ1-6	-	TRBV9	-	TGTGCCAGCAGCGGATACGGAACTAATTCACCCCTCCACTTT	CASSGYGTNSPLHF
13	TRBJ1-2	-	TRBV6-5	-	TGTGCCAGCAGCCAAGTAGGGATCTATGGCTACACCTTC	CASSQVGIYGYTF
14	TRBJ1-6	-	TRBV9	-	TGTGCCAGCAGCGCCCGGGGGGCGGGGACACCCCTCCACTTT	CASSARGAGTPLHF
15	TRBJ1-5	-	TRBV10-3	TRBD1	TGTGCCATCAGTGCCAAAGGGGGCGGCAATCAGCCCCAGCATTTT	CAISAKGGGNQPQHF
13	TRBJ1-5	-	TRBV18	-	TGTGCCAGCTCACTCGATAGCAATCAGCCCCAGCATTTT	CASSLDSNQPQHF
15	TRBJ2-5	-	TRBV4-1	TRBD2	TGCGCCAGCAGCCTCAGCGGGGGGCTCCAAGAGACCCAGTACTTC	CASSLSGGLQETQYF
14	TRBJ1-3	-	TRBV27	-	TGTGCCAGCAGTTCCATACCGACTGGAAACACCATATATTTT	CASSSIPTGNTIYF
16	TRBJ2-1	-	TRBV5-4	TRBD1	TGTGCCAGCAGCCCACTTTGGGACAGGGGTGACAATGAGCAGTTCTTC	CASSPLWDRGDNEQFF
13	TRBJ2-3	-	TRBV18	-	TGTGCCAGCTCCCCCAGGGACACAGATACGCAGTATTTT	CASSPRDTDTQYF
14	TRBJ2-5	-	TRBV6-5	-	TGTGCCAGCAGTTACTCGCAGGCTCAAGAGACCCAGTACTTC	CASSYSQAQETQYF
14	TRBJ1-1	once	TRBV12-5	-	TGTGCTAGTGGCGCCCCAGGGGCGAGGGCTGAAGCTTTCTTT	CASGAPGARAEAFF
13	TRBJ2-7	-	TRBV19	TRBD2	TGTGCCAGTAGTAGCGGGGGGGCCGGCGAGCAGTACTTC	CASSSGGAGEQYF
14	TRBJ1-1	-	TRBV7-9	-	TGTGCCAGCAGCTCACACTCCAGAGGGGCTGAAGCTTTCTTT	CASSSHSRGAEAFF
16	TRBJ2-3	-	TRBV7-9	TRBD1	TGTGCCAGCAGCTTAAGGTCAGGGGGCAGGACAGATACGCAGTATTTT	CASSLRSGGRTDTQYF
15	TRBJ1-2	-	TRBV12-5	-	TGTGCTAGTGGTTTCGCCCCAGGGTATCGCTATGGCTACACCTTC	CASGFAPGYRYGYTF
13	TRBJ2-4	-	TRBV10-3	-	TGTGCCATCTCAGGGGCAGCCAAAAACATTCAGTACTTC	CAISGAAKNIQYF
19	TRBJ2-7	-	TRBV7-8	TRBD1	TGTGCCAGCAGCCCGATGGCCCAGAAAACCCGGGACAGGGTAGGCGAGCAGTACTTC	CASSPMAQKTRDRVGEQYF
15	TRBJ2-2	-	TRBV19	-	TGTGCCAGTAGTCGGGACAAGGCGAACACCGGGGAGCTGTTTTTT	CASSRDKANTGELFF
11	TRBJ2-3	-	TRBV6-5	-	TGTGCCAGCAGTGCCGGGAATACGCAGTATTTT	CASSAGNTQYF
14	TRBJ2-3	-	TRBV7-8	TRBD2	TGTGCCAGCAGCCCGCCGGGGGGGGGAGATACGCAGTATTTT	CASSPPGGGDTQYF
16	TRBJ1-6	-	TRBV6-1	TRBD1	TGTGCCAGCAGTGGGATTGGGACAGCAGCCCGATCACCCCTCCACTTT	CASSGIGTAARSPLHF
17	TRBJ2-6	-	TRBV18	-	TGTGCCAGCTCACAGGTACAGGGACACTCTGGGGCCAACGTCCTGACTTTC	CASSQVQGHSGANVLTF
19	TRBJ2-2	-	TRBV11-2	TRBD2	TGTGCCAGCAGTCTCAGACCCAAGGCGGGGGGGGCGAACACCGGGGAGCTGTTTTTT	CASSLRPKAGGANTGELFF
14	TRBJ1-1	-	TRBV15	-	TGTGCCACCAGCAGAGATTTGATTCTGGGGTATGCTTTCTTT	CATSRDLILGYAFF
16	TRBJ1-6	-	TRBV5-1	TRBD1	TGCGCCAGCAGCACCCGGGACAGTCCCTTTAATTCACCCCTCCACTTT	CASSTRDSPFNSPLHF
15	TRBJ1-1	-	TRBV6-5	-	TGTGCCAGCAGTTACTCGAAGGGCTTGAACACTGAAGCTTTCTTT	CASSYSKGLNTEAFF
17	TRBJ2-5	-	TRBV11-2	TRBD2	TGTGCCAGCAGCTTAGATATGGTAGCGGGGCTCCAAGAGACCCAGTACTTC	CASSLDMVAGLQETQYF
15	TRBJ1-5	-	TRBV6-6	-	TGTGCCAGCAGTTACTCTGGGGAATCCGTATTTCCCCAGCATTTT	CASSYSGESVFPQHF
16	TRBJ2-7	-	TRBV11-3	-	TGTGCCAGCAGCTTAGGTGCGGCTACAGTGACCTACGAGCAGTACTTC	CASSLGAATVTYEQYF
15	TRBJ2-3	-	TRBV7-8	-	TGTGCCAGCAGCCTCAGCTGGACGCGCACAGATACGCAGTATTTT	CASSLSWTRTDTQYF
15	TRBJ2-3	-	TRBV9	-	TGTGCCAGCAGCGGACTACCTATGGGCACAGATACGCAGTATTTT	CASSGLPMGTDTQYF
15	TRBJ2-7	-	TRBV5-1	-	TGCGCCAGCAGCTTGTCTGGACCCAGACTCACCGAGCAGTACTTC	CASSLSGPRLTEQYF
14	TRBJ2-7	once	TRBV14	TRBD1	TGTGCCAGCAGCCAGGGACAGGGAGGCTACGAGCAGTACTTC	CASSQGQGGYEQYF
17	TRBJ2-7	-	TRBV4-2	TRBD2	TGTGCCAGCAGCCAAGAAGGAATGGAGCGGGGGGGCTACGAGCAGTACTTC	CASSQEGMERGGYEQYF
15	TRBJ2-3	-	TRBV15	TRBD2	TGTGCCATCTCGGGACTAGCGGGGTATGCAGATACGCAGTATTTT	CAISGLAGYADTQYF
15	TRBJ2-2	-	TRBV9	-	TGTGCCAGCAGCGTATCCGGGGGCAGCACCGGGGAGCTGTTTTTT	CASSVSGGSTGELFF
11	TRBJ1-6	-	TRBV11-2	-	TGTGCCAGCAGCGCCAATTCACCCCTCCACTTT	CASSANSPLHF
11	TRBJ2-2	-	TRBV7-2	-	TGTGCCAGCAGCTACATCGGGGAGCTGTTTTTT	CASSYIGELFF
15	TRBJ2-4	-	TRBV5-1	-	TGCGCCAGCAGCTTGGGGGCGAGAGGCAAAAACATTCAGTACTTC	CASSLGARGKNIQYF
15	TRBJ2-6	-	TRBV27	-	TGTGCCAGCAGTTCCATCATCTCTGGGGCCAACGTCCTGACTTTC	CASSSIISGANVLTF
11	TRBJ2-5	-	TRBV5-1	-	TGCGCCAGCAGCAACCAAGAGACCCAGTACTTC	CASSNQETQYF